The 6 T cell receptor beta chains below all came from one sample that was sequenced in a study of cytomegalovirus exposure and HLA in healthy donors. Both 60 Vbeta primers and 13 Jbeta primers went into the PCR. Assay used: immunoSEQ multiplex PCR; TCRdb lists only in-frame clones, some missing. The sample contains 130,000 or so clones, approximately 65% of which appear only once. The sample comprised PBMCs. These receptors originate from a woman in her sixties or seventies in good health and CMV-seronegative.

This chain uses TRBV5-6 with TRBJ2-5; the match to TRBD2 covers 8 bases. CDR1 is SGHDT and CDR2 is YYEEEE in the germline V gene. The ends lost 1 base at V and 4 bases at J; junction bases unmatched: 0. The length of the CDR3 is 13 residues. CDR3 DNA: TGTGCCAGCAGCTTGACTAGCGGAGAGACCCAGTACTTC. Its protein product is CASSLTSGETQYF.

The chain joins TRBV5-4 to TRBJ2-7, with 12 nucleotides matching TRBD2. CDR3 length: 15 residues. Germline V gene sequence: CDR1 SGHNT, CDR2 YYREEE (reference sequence). With 1 base clipped from V and 6 bases from J, the junction kept 5 bases outside the gene matches. CDR3 sequence reads: CASSLSLAGGGEQYF. CDR3 nucleotides: TGTGCCAGCAGCTTGTCGCTAGCGGGGGGGGGCGAGCAGTACTTC.

The chain uses TRBV5-4 and TRBJ1-5, with TRBD1 as a possible D gene (5 bases). CDR1 SGHNT and CDR2 YYREEE come from the germline V gene (reference sequence). The V end lost 1 base, the J end lost 0 bases, and 5 bases lay between the germline ends. The CDR3 consists of 14 residues. Here the CDR3 DNA reads TGTGCCAGCAGCTTGACAGGTAGCAATCAGCCCCAGCATTTT. As protein: CASSLTGSNQPQHF.

V usage is TRBV5-8 and J usage is TRBJ1-1, with 8 positions matching TRBD1. Trimming removed 2 bases from V and 4 bases from J; junction bases left unmatched: 10. Germline-derived CDR1 and CDR2 are SGHTS and YDEGEE. This CDR3 has 16 amino acids. CDR3 nucleotide sequence: TGTGCCAGCAGCTTTTGGGCAGGGGGCGGTGGCACTGAAGCTTTCTTT. Protein product: CASSFWAGGGGTEAFF.

This clone was observed a single time. This sequence joins TRBV13 and TRBJ1-4, with 7 bases that match TRBD1. Germline assignment: CDR1 PRHDT and CDR2 FYEKMQ (reference sequence). J was trimmed by 6 bases and V by 5 bases; bases with no gene match: 9. There are 15 residues in the CDR3. In nucleotides, the CDR3 is TGTGCCAGCAGCATCCACACAGGGGTGGATGAAAAACTGTTTTTT. Residues: CASSIHTGVDEKLFF. Based on the CDR3 plus reference TRBV13 and TRBJ1-4, the full variable domain is AAGVIQSPRHLIKEKRETATLKCYPIPRHDTVYWYQQGPGQDPQFLISFYEKMQSDKGSIPDRFSAQQFSDYHSELNMSSLELGDSALYFCASSIHTGVDEKLFFGSGTQLSVL.

This clone was found a few times. The chain has TRBV6-6 and TRBJ1-5; 7 nucleotides line up with TRBD1. Germline V CDR1 and CDR2: MNHNY, SVGAGI (reference sequence). This CDR3 has 16 amino acids. With V trimmed by 5 bases and J by 7 bases, 14 bases remained unmatched. CDR3 nucleotides: TGTGCCAGCAGTGTGACAGGGTCGAAATCTGGGCAGCCCCAGCATTTT. Translation gives CASSVTGSKSGQPQHF.